This TCR beta chain was sequenced for a study of T cells in Graves' hyperthyroidism and ophthalmopathy. Patients with ophthalmopathy all had a Clinical Activity Score of at least 3, a NOSPECS grade of at least 4 and duration under 3 months. Lactation, pregnancy, other autoimmune disease or uncontrolled infection led to exclusion of patients. Broader study findings: Onset of ophthalmopathy came a median approximately 6.9 months after the model predicted it. Ophthalmopathy cases were set apart from stable hyperthyroidism by a 13 V-J model.

Authors of the study amplified TCR beta CDR3 regions from RNA transcripts. The study used the HTBI primer set for a first-round RT-PCR of the TCR CDR3. From the multiplex PCR reads, TCRdb called clonotypes with MiXCR, one entry per CDR3 protein. The repertoire holds approximately 570,000 distinct CDR3 sequences, with just under 20% as singletons. The CDR3 consists of 14 residues. Germline CDR1 reads LGHNA; CDR2 reads YSLEER. The V end was cut by 0 bases, the J end by 3 bases, with 9 bases between. This clonotype was recorded at least ten times. As yet, its antigen is unknown. Sequenced: blood. This chain links TRBV4-3 with TRBJ2-7, with D possibly TRBD2 on 6 matching bases. The source is a middle-aged man with Graves' ophthalmopathy. The CDR3 sequence: CASSQERGSYEQYF. Written as DNA, the CDR3 is TGCGCCAGCAGCCAAGAACGGGGGAGCTACGAGCAGTACTTC.